A selection of T cell receptor beta chains follows, all from one sample in a study of metastatic and nonmetastatic thyroid tumors. TCRdb reprocessed the PCR reads using MiXCR. The table lists some 25,000 clones, under 25% of them singletons. What was sequenced was blood. All receptors derive from a male donor with papillary thyroid cancer or a benign thyroid nodule (not recorded which). Some clones in this sample may be carry-over from other donors' samples. Each CDR3 is given with its conserved first and last residue. A D gene is named only where the DNA matches it firmly. Where a row states a size, it is once, few, many or the class of an expanded clone; other rows omit it.

v_call: TRBV11-2
j_call: TRBJ2-1
clone_size: .
d_call: TRBD2
cdr3_aa: CASSLELAGGTNEQFF
cdr3_nt: TGTGCCAGCAGCTTAGAGTTAGCGGGAGGCACCAATGAGCAGTTCTTC

v_call: TRBV15
j_call: TRBJ2-6
clone_size: .
d_call: .
cdr3_aa: CATSNETYSGANVLTF
cdr3_nt: TGTGCCACCAGTAACGAGACTTACTCTGGGGCCAACGTCCTGACTTTC

v_call: TRBV18
j_call: TRBJ1-1
clone_size: medium-sized
d_call: TRBD1
cdr3_aa: CASSPQRGQFAAFF
cdr3_nt: TGTGCCAGCTCACCACAGAGGGGGCAGTTCGCAGCTTTCTTT

v_call: TRBV5-1
j_call: TRBJ1-1
clone_size: many
d_call: TRBD1
cdr3_aa: CASSSRDRVNTEAFF
cdr3_nt: TGCGCCAGCAGCTCAAGGGACAGGGTGAACACTGAAGCTTTCTTT

v_call: TRBV7-1
j_call: TRBJ2-1
clone_size: .
d_call: TRBD1
cdr3_aa: CASSLSPGWGTGHPRTYNEQFF
cdr3_nt: TGTGCCAGCAGCCTTTCCCCAGGGTGGGGGACAGGGCACCCTAGGACCTACAATGAGCAGTTCTTC

v_call: TRBV2
j_call: TRBJ2-1
clone_size: many
d_call: TRBD1
cdr3_aa: CASTATGTGGFTEQFF
cdr3_nt: TGTGCCAGCACCGCAACCGGGACAGGGGGCTTTACTGAGCAGTTCTTC

v_call: TRBV20-1
j_call: TRBJ1-5
clone_size: .
d_call: TRBD1
cdr3_aa: CSAPRQGSSNQPQHF
cdr3_nt: TGCAGTGCTCCGAGACAGGGTAGTAGCAATCAGCCCCAGCATTTT

v_call: TRBV6-5
j_call: TRBJ2-1
clone_size: medium-sized
d_call: TRBD2
cdr3_aa: CASSLASGSSYNEQFF
cdr3_nt: TGTGCCAGCAGTTTGGCTAGCGGGAGCTCCTACAATGAGCAGTTCTTC

v_call: TRBV6-1
j_call: TRBJ2-3
clone_size: .
d_call: TRBD1
cdr3_aa: CASSEGQGPDTQYF
cdr3_nt: TGTGCCAGCAGTGAAGGACAGGGGCCAGATACGCAGTATTTT

v_call: TRBV9
j_call: TRBJ2-2
clone_size: many
d_call: TRBD2
cdr3_aa: CASSVSILAGGPGELFF
cdr3_nt: TGTGCCAGCAGCGTATCTATACTAGCGGGAGGCCCCGGGGAGCTGTTTTTT

v_call: TRBV6-4
j_call: TRBJ2-3
clone_size: medium-sized
d_call: .
cdr3_aa: CASARDSTDTQYF
cdr3_nt: TGTGCCAGCGCCCGGGACAGCACAGATACGCAGTATTTT

v_call: TRBV11-2
j_call: TRBJ2-7
clone_size: once
d_call: TRBD1
cdr3_aa: CASSLGRRQGTYEQYF
cdr3_nt: TGTGCCAGCAGCTTAGGAAGGCGACAGGGCACTTACGAGCAGTACTTC

v_call: TRBV7-9
j_call: TRBJ2-7
clone_size: .
d_call: .
cdr3_aa: CASSLSVGHEQYF
cdr3_nt: TGTGCCAGCAGTTTATCGGTAGGGCACGAGCAGTACTTC

v_call: TRBV7-2
j_call: TRBJ2-7
clone_size: .
d_call: .
cdr3_aa: CASSLGKAREHYF
cdr3_nt: TGTGCCAGCAGCTTAGGTAAGGCGCGCGAGCATTACTTC

v_call: TRBV4-3
j_call: TRBJ2-7
clone_size: medium-sized
d_call: .
cdr3_aa: CASSQDEGTEQYF
cdr3_nt: TGCGCCAGCAGCCAAGATGAGGGGACCGAGCAGTACTTC

v_call: TRBV6-1
j_call: TRBJ2-3
clone_size: many
d_call: TRBD2
cdr3_aa: CASREGLADTDTQYF
cdr3_nt: TGTGCCAGCAGAGAAGGACTAGCGGACACAGATACGCAGTATTTT

v_call: TRBV28
j_call: TRBJ2-1
clone_size: .
d_call: .
cdr3_aa: CASLGGSYNEQFF
cdr3_nt: TGTGCCAGCTTGGGCGGCTCCTACAATGAGCAGTTCTTC

v_call: TRBV29-1
j_call: TRBJ2-7
clone_size: many
d_call: .
cdr3_aa: CSAKDGYEQYF
cdr3_nt: TGCAGCGCTAAGGACGGCTACGAGCAGTACTTC

v_call: TRBV6-1
j_call: TRBJ2-7
clone_size: many
d_call: TRBD1
cdr3_aa: CASTPGTGGYEQYF
cdr3_nt: TGTGCCAGCACCCCCGGGACAGGGGGTTACGAGCAGTACTTC

v_call: TRBV29-1
j_call: TRBJ2-5
clone_size: many
d_call: TRBD1
cdr3_aa: CSAWTGKETQYF
cdr3_nt: TGCAGCGCCTGGACAGGAAAAGAGACCCAGTACTTC

v_call: TRBV9
j_call: TRBJ1-5
clone_size: many
d_call: .
cdr3_aa: CASSVDTNQPQHF
cdr3_nt: TGTGCCAGCAGCGTAGACACAAATCAGCCCCAGCATTTT

v_call: TRBV7-8
j_call: TRBJ2-1
clone_size: .
d_call: .
cdr3_aa: CASSSEGYPAQYNEQFF
cdr3_nt: TGTGCCAGCAGCTCGGAGGGGTATCCAGCACAATACAATGAGCAGTTCTTC

v_call: TRBV6-2/TRBV6-3
j_call: TRBJ2-7
clone_size: medium-sized
d_call: .
cdr3_aa: CASSYSNVKLYEQYF
cdr3_nt: TGTGCCAGCAGTTACTCGAACGTGAAGCTCTACGAGCAGTACTTC

v_call: TRBV11-2
j_call: TRBJ1-1
clone_size: medium-sized
d_call: .
cdr3_aa: CASSPRSGLYTEAFF
cdr3_nt: TGTGCCAGCAGCCCCAGATCGGGGCTTTACACTGAAGCTTTCTTT

v_call: TRBV18
j_call: TRBJ2-1
clone_size: many
d_call: TRBD1
cdr3_aa: CASSHEDRPNEQFF
cdr3_nt: TGTGCCAGCTCACACGAGGACAGGCCCAATGAGCAGTTCTTC

v_call: TRBV6-1
j_call: TRBJ1-2
clone_size: .
d_call: .
cdr3_aa: CASSEYVDGIVGYTF
cdr3_nt: TGTGCCAGCAGTGAATATGTCGACGGAATTGTCGGCTACACCTTC

v_call: TRBV6-1
j_call: TRBJ2-2
clone_size: .
d_call: .
cdr3_aa: CASNPPRRDPDTGELFF
cdr3_nt: TGTGCCAGCAACCCCCCGCGCCGGGATCCGGACACCGGGGAGCTGTTTTTT

v_call: TRBV20-1
j_call: TRBJ2-3
clone_size: medium-sized
d_call: TRBD2
cdr3_aa: CSANPGGPDTQYF
cdr3_nt: TGCAGTGCTAATCCGGGAGGGCCCGATACGCAGTATTTT